The 25 T cell receptor beta chains below all came from one sample that was sequenced in a study of blood T cell repertoires in COVID-19 (dated by TCRdb to 2018 to 2020). The receptor library was made with the immunoSEQ multiplex PCR assay. Drawn from immuneACCESS, this table holds only the in-frame rearrangements with V and J called that TCRdb kept. Clones are partly lost; checked studies trace under half to an unresolved V gene and leave the rest unexplained. The sample table contains 150,000 to 160,000 clones; only one count was recorded for 75% to 85% of them. The ten top clones hold over 0.5% of the sample. Sequencing was performed on peripheral blood. The origin of the receptors is a man in his sixties with acute or convalescent COVID-19.

This chain joins TRBV6-5 and TRBJ1-3, with a tentative D call TRBD1 (5 bases). Germline V lookup: CDR1 MNHEY, CDR2 SVGAGI. The CDR3 runs 14 residues. The ends were cut back, 6 bases at V and 5 bases at J, with 14 bases in the middle. This chain's CDR3 is CASRTRDGRNTIYF. CDR3 sequence (DNA): TGTGCCAGCAGGACTAGGGACGGCCGAAACACCATATATTTT.

The chain carries TRBV19 and TRBJ1-2; D gene ambiguous. CDR1 is LNHDA, CDR2 SQIVND, per germline (reference sequence). CDR3 size: 14 residues. The V gene lost 5 bases and the J gene lost 6 bases, with 16 bases spanning the gap. The CDR3 spells CASSSHRGPNGYTF. The CDR3 DNA reads as TGTGCCAGTAGTTCTCATCGGGGTCCAAATGGCTACACCTTC.

The DNA of the CDR3 is TGTGCCACCAGTGAAGGGGGGGACGGGGCCAACGTCCTGACTTTC. It specifies CATSEGGDGANVLTF. J is TRBJ2-6 and V is TRBV24-1, with D perhaps matching TRBD2 (7 bases). V was trimmed by 4 bases and J by 4 bases, leaving 10 bases between them. This CDR3 has 15 amino acids. Germline CDR1 and CDR2: KGHDR and SFDVKD.

The chain has TRBV11-3 and TRBJ2-1, with 9 bases lining up with TRBD2. The CDR3 contains 14 residues. Trimming took 0 bases from V and 7 from J; bases not matched to a gene: 1. CDR1 and CDR2 (germline): SGHNT, YENEEA. CDR3 nucleotides: TGTGCCAGCAGCTTAGATAGCGGGGGAAATGAGCAGTTCTTC. It encodes CASSLDSGGNEQFF.

J is TRBJ1-4 and V is TRBV11-2; D gene ambiguous. Germline CDR1 is SGHAT and CDR2 is FQNNGV. Trimming took off 4 bases at V and 4 bases at J, with 10 bases between the two ends. This CDR3 comprises 14 residues. This CDR3 reads CASSSGIHNEKLFF. The DNA for the CDR3 is TGTGCCAGCAGCTCCGGGATCCATAATGAAAAACTGTTTTTT. The full variable domain, its missing parts supplied by reference TRBV11-2 and TRBJ1-4, is EAGVAQSPRYKIIEKRQSVAFWCNPISGHATLYWYQQILGQGPKLLIQFQNNGVVDDSQLPKDRFSAERLKGVDSTLKIQPAKLEDSAVYLCASSSGIHNEKLFFGSGTQLSVL.

This clone has a handful of counts. The chain combines TRBV6-2 or TRBV6-3 with TRBJ1-1, with D possibly TRBD1 on 5 matching bases. Trimming left V 5 bases short and J 9 bases short, with 10 bases between. CDR1 is MNHEY, CDR2 SVGEGT, per germline. There are 11 residues in the CDR3. The CDR3 region is CASSQRGKAFF. The CDR3 nucleotides are TGTGCCAGCAGTCAAAGGGGTAAAGCTTTCTTT.

This rearrangement joins TRBV5-1 to TRBJ1-4; no clear D gene. The V end was cut by 0 bases, the J end by 8 bases, with 11 bases between. CDR3 length equals 14 residues. Germline loops: CDR1 SGHRS, CDR2 YFSETQ. The CDR3 DNA reads as TGCGCCAGCAGCTTGGGTGAGGGAAGGGAAAAACTGTTTTTT. Amino acids: CASSLGEGREKLFF.

The CDR3 loop is CATSLSGATSYEQYF. CDR3 nucleotides: TGTGCCACCAGTTTAAGCGGGGCAACATCCTACGAGCAGTACTTC. The rearrangement links TRBV24-1 to TRBJ2-7; 7 bases fit TRBD2. The CDR3 spans 15 residues. Germline lookup yields CDR1 KGHDR and CDR2 SFDVKD. The trim removed 6 bases at V and 1 base at J, leaving 8 bases unmatched.

The CDR3 reads CASSPGDGNQPQHF. The CDR3 DNA follows: TGTGCCAGCAGCCCAGGGGATGGCAATCAGCCCCAGCATTTT. The gene calls are TRBV6-5 and TRBJ1-5, with a possible D match to TRBD1 (6 bases). CDR3 length: 14 residues. Germline V lookup: CDR1 MNHEY, CDR2 SVGAGI. V shed 6 bases and J shed 2 bases, with 11 bases lying between them.

This clone has just a few counts. The DNA of the CDR3 is TGTGCCAGCTACCTCGGACTGATGAACACTGAAGCTTTCTTT. Translation gives CASYLGLMNTEAFF. This rearrangement joins TRBV6-5 to TRBJ1-1, with D hard to call. The ends were cut back, 8 bases at V and 0 bases at J, with 13 bases in the middle. Germline CDR1 MNHEY, CDR2 SVGAGI. The CDR3 runs 14 residues.

This sequence joins TRBV3-1 (or the pseudogene TRBV3-2) and TRBJ2-5, with D possibly TRBD2 on 6 matching bases. This CDR3 is 12 amino acids long. Germline V gene lookup returns CDR1 LGHDT and CDR2 YNNKEL (reference sequence). The CDR3 loop reads CGRAGSQETQYF. The CDR3 DNA follows: TGTGGGAGGGCAGGATCACAAGAGACCCAGTACTTC.

The chain joins TRBV7-6 to TRBJ2-3, with 11 bases aligning to TRBD2. V gave up 3 bases and J gave up 2 bases; unmatched junction bases: 1. Germline V gene data show CDR1 as SGHVS and CDR2 as FNYEAQ. This CDR3 is 15 amino acids long. The CDR3 loop reads CASSFSGGATDTQYF. CDR3 coding DNA: TGTGCCAGCAGCTTTAGCGGGGGGGCCACAGATACGCAGTATTTT.

This clone was seen once. V and J are TRBV28 and TRBJ2-5; the D gene is possibly TRBD1 (5 bases). The CDR3 has 17 amino acids. Germline V lookup: CDR1 MDHEN, CDR2 SYDVKM. V was cut by 3 bases and J by 4 bases, with 21 bases left in between. For the CDR3, the DNA is TGTGCCAGCAGTTTGGACCCATGGGGAAGGGGCGGAGAGACCCAGTACTTC. Protein product: CASSLDPWGRGGETQYF. Drawing the rest from reference TRBV28 and TRBJ2-5, the complete variable domain is DVKVTQSSRYLVKRTGEKVFLECVQDMDHENMFWYRQDPGLGLRLIYFSYDVKMKEKGDIPEGYSVSREKKERFSLILESASTNQTSMYLCASSLDPWGRGGETQYFGPGTRLLVL.

The chain joins TRBV5-1 to TRBJ2-6; D is possibly TRBD2 (5 bases). V was pared by 4 bases and J by 0 bases, with 14 bases between. The CDR3 sequence is 17 residues long. In germline, CDR1 is SGHRS, CDR2 YFSETQ. CDR3 sequence: CASSPRGTSSGANVLTF. CDR3 bases: TGCGCCAGCAGCCCCCGGGGAACAAGCTCTGGGGCCAACGTCCTGACTTTC.

This sequence joins TRBV4-3 and TRBJ2-1, with 12 bases that match TRBD2. This CDR3 is 17 amino acids long. Looked up from germline, CDR1 is LGHNA and CDR2 is YSLEER. J was trimmed by 4 bases and V by 2 bases; bases with no gene match: 6. CDR3 region: CASSQSSGGAPYNEQFF. In DNA, the CDR3 is TGCGCCAGCAGCCAATCTAGCGGGGGGGCGCCGTACAATGAGCAGTTCTTC.

This chain links TRBV5-6 with TRBJ1-4; 7 bases are shared with TRBD1. Trimming at V came to 4 bases and at J to 8 bases, leaving 11 bases not matched to a gene. Germline V lookup: CDR1 SGHDT, CDR2 YYEEEE. The CDR3 sequence is 15 residues long. CDR3 sequence (DNA): TGTGCCAGCAGCATAAGACAGGGTGGGACGGAAAAACTGTTTTTT. The encoded protein is CASSIRQGGTEKLFF.

The chain recombines TRBV29-1 with TRBJ1-2; D is unresolved. The V gene lost 6 bases and the J gene lost 0 bases, with 8 bases spanning the gap. The length of the CDR3 is 12 residues. The germline V gene has CDR1 SQVTM and CDR2 ANQGSEA. The CDR3 nucleotides are TGCAGCGTCATGACTTCTAACTATGGCTACACCTTC. The encoded protein is CSVMTSNYGYTF.

The chain carries TRBV28 and TRBJ1-2; TRBD1 aligns across 11 bases. V was pared by 6 bases and J by 4 bases, with 7 bases of the junction left unmatched. In germline, CDR1 is MDHEN, CDR2 SYDVKM. The CDR3 covers 15 residues. CDR3 region: CASRLGTGGLYGYTF. The DNA of the CDR3 is TGTGCCAGCAGGCTCGGGACAGGGGGACTCTATGGCTACACCTTC.

This chain connects TRBV10-3 to TRBJ1-2; 8 bases match TRBD1. The CDR3 totals 12 residues. Germline-derived CDR1 and CDR2 are ENHRY and SYGVKD. The trim removed 8 bases at V and 7 bases at J, leaving 6 bases unmatched. CDR3 amino acids: CAISEDRAGYTF. CDR3 in DNA: TGTGCCATCTCTGAGGACAGGGCTGGCTACACCTTC.

The chain has TRBV24-1 and TRBJ2-3; 7 positions agree with TRBD1. CDR1 is KGHDR, CDR2 SFDVKD, per germline. The CDR3 covers 14 residues. With 8 bases clipped from V and 1 base from J, the junction kept 5 bases outside the gene matches. CDR3 in amino acids: CATKAGQGTDTQYF. As DNA, the CDR3 is TGTGCCACCAAGGCCGGACAGGGCACAGATACGCAGTATTTT.

V gene TRBV4-3 combines with J gene TRBJ1-2; 9 nucleotides agree with TRBD1. This CDR3 has 14 amino acids. V shed 4 bases and J 6 bases; nucleotides not matched to a gene: 6. Germline V gives CDR1 LGHNA, CDR2 YSLEER. CDR3 nucleotide sequence: TGCGCCAGCAGCCGGACCGGGACAGGGAATGGCTACACCTTC. This encodes CASSRTGTGNGYTF.

The rearrangement uses TRBV7-2 and TRBJ2-1; 9 nucleotides agree with TRBD2. With V trimmed by 5 bases and J by 8 bases, 13 bases remained unmatched. Per the germline V gene, CDR1 is SGHTA and CDR2 is FQGNSA. The CDR3 contains 16 residues. This chain's CDR3 is CASSDRPSGGGDEQFF. The CDR3 nucleotides are TGTGCCAGCAGCGACCGTCCTAGCGGCGGGGGGGATGAGCAGTTCTTC.

This rearrangement joins TRBV5-5 to TRBJ1-5; TRBD1 aligns across 11 bases. V lost 4 bases, J lost 5 bases, and 2 bases stayed unmatched. Germline V gene lookup returns CDR1 SGHKS and CDR2 YYEKEE (reference sequence). The CDR3 contains 14 residues. The DNA of the CDR3 is TGTGCCAGCAGCCGGACAGGGGGCGATCAGCCCCAGCATTTT. Translation: CASSRTGGDQPQHF.

The chain has TRBV5-1 and TRBJ2-1, with D maybe TRBD2 (6 bases). CDR1 and CDR2 from the germline V gene are SGHRS and YFSETQ. V lost 0 bases and J 6 bases, leaving 10 bases between the germline ends. CDR3 length: 14 amino acids. The CDR3 nucleotides read TGCGCCAGCAGCTTGGCTCTAGCGCTCAATGAGCAGTTCTTC. Translating gives CASSLALALNEQFF.

This clone was recorded a few times. The J gene is TRBJ2-3, the V gene TRBV15, with 7 bases that match TRBD1. This CDR3 has 15 residues. After removal of 1 base from V and 6 bases from J, the junction contained 7 bases not matched to a gene. CDR1 and CDR2 (germline): LNHNV, YYDKDF (reference sequence). This CDR3 is CATSRVGTAVDTQYF. The CDR3 nucleotides are TGTGCCACCAGCAGAGTCGGGACAGCCGTCGATACGCAGTATTTT.